The 9 T cell receptor beta chains given below trace back to one sample, sequenced in a study of neurological immune-mediated disorders. MiXCR was run by TCRdb on the 5' RACE reads, yielding one entry per CDR3 protein. There are about 20,000 distinct CDR3 sequences in the sample; about 2.5% occur only once, and 4.5% to 5.5% lies in the top ten. The sequencing sample was made of PBMCs. The receptors come from a woman between 18 and 29 years old with multiple sclerosis.

This clonotype has at least ten counts. This rearrangement joins TRBV7-2 to TRBJ2-1, with a tentative D call TRBD2 (5 bases). The V end lost 6 bases, the J end lost 3 bases, and 18 bases lay between the germline ends. CDR1 and CDR2 (germline): SGHTA, FQGNSA. This CDR3 is 16 amino acids long. CDR3 sequence reads: CASSKTIAGGYNEQFF. Written as DNA, the CDR3 is TGTGCCAGCAGTAAGACCATAGCCGGAGGCTACAATGAGCAGTTCTTC.

This clonotype was seen more than once but under ten times. The CDR3 is CASSYHSLAAGPGDTQYF. CDR3 sequence (DNA): TGTGCCAGCAGTTACCACTCTCTAGCAGCGGGGCCGGGGGATACGCAGTATTTT. The chain recombines TRBV6-5 with TRBJ2-3, with 7 positions matching TRBD2. The CDR3 is 18 residues long. V lost 2 bases, J lost 6 bases, and 17 bases stayed unmatched. Germline V CDR1 and CDR2: MNHEY, SVGAGI.

The rearrangement uses TRBV20-1 and TRBJ2-1; D is tentatively TRBD1 or TRBD2 (5 bases each). V was clipped by 3 bases and J by 5 bases, with 14 bases between them. Germline CDR1 DFQATT, CDR2 SNEGSKA (reference sequence). The CDR3 has 14 amino acids. Written as DNA, the CDR3 is TGCAGTGCTAGTGCGAGGGACCAAAACAATGAGCAGTTCTTC. Encoded protein: CSASARDQNNEQFF.

Many counts were recorded for this clonotype. The V and J genes are TRBV28 and TRBJ2-7; a weak D match, TRBD1 (5 bases). Trimming removed 2 bases from V and 4 bases from J, with 9 bases in between. The CDR3 is made up of 13 amino acids. The germline V gene encodes CDR1 MDHEN and CDR2 SYDVKM. The CDR3 sequence: CASSLPQDYEQYF. Written as DNA, the CDR3 is TGTGCCAGCAGTTTACCACAGGATTACGAGCAGTACTTC.

This clonotype was picked up many times. This chain links TRBV24-1 with TRBJ2-2; 7 nucleotides line up with TRBD1. With 6 bases clipped from V and 0 bases from J, the junction kept 3 bases outside the gene matches. Germline V gene data show CDR1 as KGHDR and CDR2 as SFDVKD. The CDR3 totals 15 residues. The CDR3 sequence is CATSHDRANTGELFF. The CDR3 DNA follows: TGTGCCACCAGTCACGACAGGGCGAACACCGGGGAGCTGTTTTTT.

This clonotype has at least ten counts. The chain has TRBV7-2 and TRBJ2-5; 9 bases map to TRBD2. This CDR3 is built from 14 residues. In germline, CDR1 is SGHTA, CDR2 FQGNSA. V lost 4 bases and J lost 5; bases outside the gene matches: 5. The CDR3 here is CASSYGLATETQYF. The CDR3 DNA follows: TGTGCCAGCAGCTATGGACTAGCGACCGAGACCCAGTACTTC.

By frequency in the sample, this clonotype is medium-sized. The chain carries TRBV20-1 and TRBJ2-3, with no clear D. Trimming shortened V by 1 base and J by 4 bases, and 6 bases separated the two germline ends. The CDR3 is 12 amino acids. Germline values: CDR1 DFQATT, CDR2 SNEGSKA (reference sequence). DNA for the CDR3: TGCAGTGCTAGAGTTGGCCCAGATACGCAGTATTTT. Its protein product is CSARVGPDTQYF.

This clonotype was seen only a few times. One end of the junction varies from germline; a read error may be responsible. The rearrangement joins TRBV20-1 to TRBJ1-6; TRBD1 aligns across 7 bases. This CDR3 has 14 amino acids. The germline V gene encodes CDR1 DFQATT and CDR2 SNEGSKA (reference sequence). In nucleotides, the CDR3 is TGCAGTGCAATTCGGACAGGCCCCAATTCACCCCTCAACTTT. As protein: CSAIRTGPNSPLNF.

This clonotype is labeled as medium-sized (0.01 to 0.1%). The chain links TRBV3-1 to TRBJ1-1; D not certain. The length of the CDR3 is 13 residues. V shed 0 bases and J shed 6 bases, with 8 bases lying between them. Germline-derived CDR1 and CDR2 are LGHDT and YNNKEL (reference sequence). The chain's CDR3 is CASSQDAVSEAFF. In DNA, the CDR3 is TGTGCCAGCAGCCAAGACGCGGTTTCTGAAGCTTTCTTT.